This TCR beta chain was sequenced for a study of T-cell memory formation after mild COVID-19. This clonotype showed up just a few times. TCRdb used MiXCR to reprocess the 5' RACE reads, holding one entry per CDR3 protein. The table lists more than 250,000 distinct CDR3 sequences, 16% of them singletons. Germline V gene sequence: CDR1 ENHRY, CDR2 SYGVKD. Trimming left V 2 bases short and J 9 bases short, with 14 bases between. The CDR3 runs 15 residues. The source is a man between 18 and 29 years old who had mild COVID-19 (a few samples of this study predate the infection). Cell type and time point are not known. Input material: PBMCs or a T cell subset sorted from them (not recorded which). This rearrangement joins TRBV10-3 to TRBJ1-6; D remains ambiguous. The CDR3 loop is CAISEPESRASPLHF. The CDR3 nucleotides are TGTGCCATCAGTGAGCCCGAAAGTAGGGCTTCACCCCTCCACTTT.